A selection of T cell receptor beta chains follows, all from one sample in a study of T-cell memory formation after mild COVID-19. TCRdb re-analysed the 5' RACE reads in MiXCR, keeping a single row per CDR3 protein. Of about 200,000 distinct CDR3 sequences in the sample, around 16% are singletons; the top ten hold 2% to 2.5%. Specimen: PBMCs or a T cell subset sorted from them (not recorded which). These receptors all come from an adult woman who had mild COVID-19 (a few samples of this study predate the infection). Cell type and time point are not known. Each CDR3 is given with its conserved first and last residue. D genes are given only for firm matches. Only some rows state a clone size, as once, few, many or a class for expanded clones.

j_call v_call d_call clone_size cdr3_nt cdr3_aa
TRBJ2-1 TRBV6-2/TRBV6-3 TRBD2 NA TGTGCCAGCAGCTCCGGGACTAGCGGGAGGGCGCAGTTCTTC CASSSGTSGRAQFF
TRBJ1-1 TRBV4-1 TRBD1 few TGCGCCAGCAGCCATAACGGACAGGGTGGAGCTTTCTTT CASSHNGQGGAFF
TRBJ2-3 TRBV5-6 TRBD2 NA TGTGCCAGCAGCAGGGGAGGCGGGAGGATGTCCGATACGCAGTATTTT CASSRGGGRMSDTQYF
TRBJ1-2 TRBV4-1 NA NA TGCGCCAGCAGCCAAGATGGGGGGTCCTATGGCTACACCTTC CASSQDGGSYGYTF
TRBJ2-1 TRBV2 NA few TGTGCCAGCAGTGAAAGAGACGAGCAGTTCTTC CASSERDEQFF
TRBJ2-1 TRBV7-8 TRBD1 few TGTGCCAGCAGCTTAGGTGGGGACAGGGGATATCAGTTCTTC CASSLGGDRGYQFF
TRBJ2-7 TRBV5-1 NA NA TGCGCCAGCAGCTACGGTTGGGAGGCCAGATACGAGCAGTACTTC CASSYGWEARYEQYF
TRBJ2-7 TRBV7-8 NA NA TGTGCCAGCAGCCGGCACCGGGGCCTTAGCGAGCAGTACTTC CASSRHRGLSEQYF
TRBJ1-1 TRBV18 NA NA TGTGCCAGCTCACAGGCTCCCACGGGGAACACTGAAGCTTTCTTT CASSQAPTGNTEAFF
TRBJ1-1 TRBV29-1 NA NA TGCAGCGTTTTCGACAGGAGGGCCACTGAAGCTTTCTTT CSVFDRRATEAFF
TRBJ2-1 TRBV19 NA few TGTGCCAGTAGCACTCGAGCGGCGGAAACCGGATTCTTC CASSTRAAETGFF
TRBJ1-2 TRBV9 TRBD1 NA TGTGCCAGCAGCGAATCCCCGGGACAGGGTGCCTACACCTTC CASSESPGQGAYTF
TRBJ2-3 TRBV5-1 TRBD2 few TGCGCCAGCAGCTTGGCCGCGACTAGCGGGGCTAGCACAGATACGCAGTATTTT CASSLAATSGASTDTQYF
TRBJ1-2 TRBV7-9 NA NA TGTGCCAGCAGCTCCATAACATGGGGGGTAATTGGTGGCTACACCTTC CASSSITWGVIGGYTF
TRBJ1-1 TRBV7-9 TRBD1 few TGTGCCAGCAGCTTAATTTTCGCCGGGACAGGGACCTCTGAAGCTTTCTTT CASSLIFAGTGTSEAFF
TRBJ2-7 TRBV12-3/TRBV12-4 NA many TGTGCCAGCAGATTAGCGGCCTCCTACGAGCAGTACTTC CASRLAASYEQYF
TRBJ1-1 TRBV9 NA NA TGTGCCAGCAGCCCCACCGGGACATCGAACACTGAAGCTTTCTTT CASSPTGTSNTEAFF
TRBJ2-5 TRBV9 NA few TGTGCCAGCAGCGTCGGGCCCTCACCCGAGGAGACCCAGTACTTC CASSVGPSPEETQYF
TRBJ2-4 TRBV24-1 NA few TGTGCCACCAAGGATTCCGTTGGGGGCATTCAGTACTTC CATKDSVGGIQYF
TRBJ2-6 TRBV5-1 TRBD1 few TGCGCCAGCAGCTGGCGACAGGGGGCGGCCAACGTCCTGACTTTC CASSWRQGAANVLTF
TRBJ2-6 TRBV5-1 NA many TGCGCCAGCAGCCCCTTCCCCTCTGGGGCCAACGTCCTGACTTTC CASSPFPSGANVLTF
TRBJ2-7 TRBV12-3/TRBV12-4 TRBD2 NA TGTGCCAGCAGTTTAGCAGCGGGGGCTGCCAGTTTCGAGCAGTACTTC CASSLAAGAASFEQYF
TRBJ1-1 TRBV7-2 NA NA TGTGCCAGCAGCTTAAGGGCAGCATCCATGAACACTGAAGCTTTCTTT CASSLRAASMNTEAFF
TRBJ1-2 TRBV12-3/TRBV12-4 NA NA TGTGCCAGCAGTGGCAAACACCACTATGGCTACACCTTC CASSGKHHYGYTF
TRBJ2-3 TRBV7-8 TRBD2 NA TGTGCCAGCAGCTTAGTGCCTAGCGGGGAAAGCACAGATACGCAGTATTTT CASSLVPSGESTDTQYF
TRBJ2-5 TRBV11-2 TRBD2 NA TGTGCCAGCAGACCCCCGGGACTAGCGGGAGGGCCAATGGTTGTGGAGACCCAGTACTTC CASRPPGLAGGPMVVETQYF
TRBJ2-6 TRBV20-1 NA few TGCAGTGCTCTCGACAGTTCCTTGGGGGGGGCCAACGTCCTGACTTTC CSALDSSLGGANVLTF
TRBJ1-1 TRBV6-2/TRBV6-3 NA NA TGTGCCAGCAGTTATTGGGGCAGGCCCGAAGCTTTCTTT CASSYWGRPEAFF
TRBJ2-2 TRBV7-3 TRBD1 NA TGTGCCAGCAGCTATGACAGGGACACCGGGGAGCTGTTTTTT CASSYDRDTGELFF